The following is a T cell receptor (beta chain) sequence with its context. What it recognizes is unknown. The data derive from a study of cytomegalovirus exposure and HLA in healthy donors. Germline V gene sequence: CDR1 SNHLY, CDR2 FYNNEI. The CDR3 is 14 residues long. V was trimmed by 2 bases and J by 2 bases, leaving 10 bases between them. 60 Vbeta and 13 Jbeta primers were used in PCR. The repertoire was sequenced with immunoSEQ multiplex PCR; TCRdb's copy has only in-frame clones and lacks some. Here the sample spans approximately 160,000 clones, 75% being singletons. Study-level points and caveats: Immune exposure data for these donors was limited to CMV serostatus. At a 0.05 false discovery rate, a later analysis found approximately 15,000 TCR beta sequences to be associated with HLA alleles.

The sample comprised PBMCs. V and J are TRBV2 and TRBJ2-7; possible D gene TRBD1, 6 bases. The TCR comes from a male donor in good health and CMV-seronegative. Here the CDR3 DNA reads TGTGCCAGCAGTGAACAGGGGCCGCCCTACGAGCAGTACTTC. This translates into CASSEQGPPYEQYF.